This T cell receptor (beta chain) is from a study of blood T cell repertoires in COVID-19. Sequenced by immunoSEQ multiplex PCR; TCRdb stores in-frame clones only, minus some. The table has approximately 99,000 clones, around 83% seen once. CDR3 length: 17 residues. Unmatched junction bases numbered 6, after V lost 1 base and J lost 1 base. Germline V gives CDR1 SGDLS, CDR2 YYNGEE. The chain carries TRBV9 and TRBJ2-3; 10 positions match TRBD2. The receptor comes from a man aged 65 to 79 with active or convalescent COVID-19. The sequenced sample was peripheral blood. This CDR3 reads CASSVFSGGAGTDTQYF. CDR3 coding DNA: TGTGCCAGCAGCGTATTCAGCGGGGGGGCTGGCACAGATACGCAGTATTTT. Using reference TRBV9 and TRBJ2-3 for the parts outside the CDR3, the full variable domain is DSGVTQTPKHLITATGQRVTLRCSPRSGDLSVYWYQQSLDQGLQFLIQYYNGEERAKGNILERFSAQQFPDLHSELNLSSLELGDSALYFCASSVFSGGAGTDTQYFGPGTRLTVL.